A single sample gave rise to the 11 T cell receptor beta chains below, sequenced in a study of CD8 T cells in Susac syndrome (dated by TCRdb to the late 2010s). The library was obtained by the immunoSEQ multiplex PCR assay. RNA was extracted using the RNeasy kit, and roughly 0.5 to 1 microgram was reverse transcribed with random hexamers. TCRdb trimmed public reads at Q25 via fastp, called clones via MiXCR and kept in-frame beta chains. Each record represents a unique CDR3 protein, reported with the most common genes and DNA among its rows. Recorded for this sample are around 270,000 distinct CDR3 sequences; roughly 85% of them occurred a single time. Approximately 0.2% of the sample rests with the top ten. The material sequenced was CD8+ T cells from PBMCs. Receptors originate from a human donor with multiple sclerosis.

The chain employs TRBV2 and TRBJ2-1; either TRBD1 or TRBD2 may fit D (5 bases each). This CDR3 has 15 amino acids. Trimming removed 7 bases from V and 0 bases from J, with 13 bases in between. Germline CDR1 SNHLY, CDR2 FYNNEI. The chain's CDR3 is CASMTGTSSYNEQFF. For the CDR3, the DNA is TGTGCCAGCATGACCGGGACCAGCTCCTACAATGAGCAGTTCTTC. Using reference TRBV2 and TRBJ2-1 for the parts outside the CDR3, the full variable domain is EPEVTQTPSHQVTQMGQEVILRCVPISNHLYFYWYRQILGQKVEFLVSFYNNEISEKSEIFDDQFSVERPDGSNFTLKIRSTKLEDSAMYFCASMTGTSSYNEQFFGPGTRLTVL.

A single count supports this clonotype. Here the CDR3 reads CASSPWTSGGTDTQYF. The CDR3 nucleotides are TGTGCCAGCAGCCCTTGGACTAGCGGGGGCACAGATACGCAGTATTTT. The gene calls are TRBV4-2 and TRBJ2-3; 12 nucleotides line up with TRBD2. The ends lost 4 bases at V and 1 base at J; junction bases unmatched: 3. CDR1 is LGHNA, CDR2 YNFKEQ, per germline. CDR3 length: 16 amino acids.

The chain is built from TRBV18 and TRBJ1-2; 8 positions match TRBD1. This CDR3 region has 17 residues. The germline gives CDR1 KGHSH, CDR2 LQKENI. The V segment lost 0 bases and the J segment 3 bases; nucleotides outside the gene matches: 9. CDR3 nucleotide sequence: TGTGCCAGCTCACCACCCACAGGGGGGAATGGAGACTATGGCTACACCTTC. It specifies CASSPPTGGNGDYGYTF. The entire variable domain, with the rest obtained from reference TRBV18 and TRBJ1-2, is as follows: NAGVMQNPRHLVRRRGQEARLRCSPMKGHSHVYWYRQLPEEGLKFMVYLQKENIIDESGMPKERFSAEFPKEGPSILRIQQVVRGDSAAYFCASSPPTGGNGDYGYTFGSGTRLTVV.

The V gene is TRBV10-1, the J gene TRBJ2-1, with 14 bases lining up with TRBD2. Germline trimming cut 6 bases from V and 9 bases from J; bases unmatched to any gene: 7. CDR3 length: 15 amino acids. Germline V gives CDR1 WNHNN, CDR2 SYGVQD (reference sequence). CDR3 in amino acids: CASRQGTSGSVEQFF. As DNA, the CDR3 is TGCGCCAGCAGGCAAGGGACTAGCGGGAGTGTTGAGCAGTTCTTC.

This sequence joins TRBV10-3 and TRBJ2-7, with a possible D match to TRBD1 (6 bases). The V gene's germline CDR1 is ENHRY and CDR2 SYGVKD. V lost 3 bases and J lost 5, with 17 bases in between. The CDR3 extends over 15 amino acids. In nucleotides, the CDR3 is TGTGCCATCAGTGACCCAGGGGAGAGGCTCGACGAGCAGTACTTC. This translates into CAISDPGERLDEQYF.

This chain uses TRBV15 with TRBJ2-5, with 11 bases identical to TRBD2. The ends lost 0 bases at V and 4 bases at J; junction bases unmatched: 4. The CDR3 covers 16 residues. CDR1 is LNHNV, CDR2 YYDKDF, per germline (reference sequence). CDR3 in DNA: TGTGCCACCAGCAGAGATCGTACTAGCGGGGGAGAGACCCAGTACTTC. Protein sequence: CATSRDRTSGGETQYF.

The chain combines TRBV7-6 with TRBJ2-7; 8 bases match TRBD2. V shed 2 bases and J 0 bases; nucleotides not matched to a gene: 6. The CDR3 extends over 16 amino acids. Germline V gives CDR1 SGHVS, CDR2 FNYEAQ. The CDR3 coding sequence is TGTGCCAGCAGCTTACTGACTAGCGCCAACTCCTACGAGCAGTACTTC. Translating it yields CASSLLTSANSYEQYF.

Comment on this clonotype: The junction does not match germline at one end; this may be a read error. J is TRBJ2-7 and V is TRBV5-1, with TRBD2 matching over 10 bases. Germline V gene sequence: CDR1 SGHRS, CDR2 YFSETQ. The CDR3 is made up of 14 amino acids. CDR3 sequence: CAISDGLAEYEQYF. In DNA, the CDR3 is TGCGCCATCAGCGACGGACTAGCGGAATACGAGCAGTACTTC.

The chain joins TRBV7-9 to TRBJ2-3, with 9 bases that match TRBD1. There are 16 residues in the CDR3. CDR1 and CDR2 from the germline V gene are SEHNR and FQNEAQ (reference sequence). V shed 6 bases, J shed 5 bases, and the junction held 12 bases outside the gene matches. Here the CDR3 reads CASRNMDRGRGDTQYF. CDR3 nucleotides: TGTGCCAGCAGAAATATGGACAGGGGACGTGGAGATACGCAGTATTTT.

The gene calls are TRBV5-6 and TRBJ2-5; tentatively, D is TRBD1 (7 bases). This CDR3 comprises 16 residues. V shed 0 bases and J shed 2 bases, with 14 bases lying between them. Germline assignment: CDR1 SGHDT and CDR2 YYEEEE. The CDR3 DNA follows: TGTGCCAGCAGCTTGGTGCGGGACAGCCCGCAAGAGACCCAGTACTTC. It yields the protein CASSLVRDSPQETQYF.

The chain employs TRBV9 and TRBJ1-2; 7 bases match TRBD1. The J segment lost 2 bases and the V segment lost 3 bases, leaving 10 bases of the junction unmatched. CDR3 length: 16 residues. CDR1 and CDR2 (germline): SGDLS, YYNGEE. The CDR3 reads CASSGWSDRPNYGYTF. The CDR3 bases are TGTGCCAGCAGCGGATGGTCGGACAGGCCGAACTATGGCTACACCTTC.